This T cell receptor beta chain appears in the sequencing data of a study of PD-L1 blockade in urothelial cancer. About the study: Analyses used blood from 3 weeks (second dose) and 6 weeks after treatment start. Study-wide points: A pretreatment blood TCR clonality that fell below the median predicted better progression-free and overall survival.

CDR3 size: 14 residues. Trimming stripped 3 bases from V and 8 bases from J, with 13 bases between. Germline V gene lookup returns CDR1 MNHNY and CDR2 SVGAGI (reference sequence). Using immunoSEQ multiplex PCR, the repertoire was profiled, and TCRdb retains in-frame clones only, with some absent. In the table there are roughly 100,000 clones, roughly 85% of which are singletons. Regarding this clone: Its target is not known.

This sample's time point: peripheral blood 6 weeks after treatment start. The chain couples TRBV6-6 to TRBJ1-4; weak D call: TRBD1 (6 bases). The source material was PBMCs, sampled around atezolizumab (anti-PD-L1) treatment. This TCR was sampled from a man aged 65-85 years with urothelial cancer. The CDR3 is CASSYRWGPEKLFF. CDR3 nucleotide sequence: TGTGCCAGCAGTTATAGATGGGGGCCAGAAAAACTGTTTTTT.